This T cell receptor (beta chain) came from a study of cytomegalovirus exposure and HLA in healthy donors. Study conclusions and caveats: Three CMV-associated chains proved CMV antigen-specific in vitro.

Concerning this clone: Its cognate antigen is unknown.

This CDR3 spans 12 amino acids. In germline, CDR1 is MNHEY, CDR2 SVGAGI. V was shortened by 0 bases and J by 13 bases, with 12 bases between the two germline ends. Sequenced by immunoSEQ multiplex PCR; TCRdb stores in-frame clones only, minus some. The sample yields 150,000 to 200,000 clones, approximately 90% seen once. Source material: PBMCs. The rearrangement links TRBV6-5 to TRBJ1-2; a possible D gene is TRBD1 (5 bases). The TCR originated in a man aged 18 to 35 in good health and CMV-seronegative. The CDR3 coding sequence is TGTGCCAGCAGTTACTCGGGGGGAAGAGGCACCTTC. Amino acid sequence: CASSYSGGRGTF.